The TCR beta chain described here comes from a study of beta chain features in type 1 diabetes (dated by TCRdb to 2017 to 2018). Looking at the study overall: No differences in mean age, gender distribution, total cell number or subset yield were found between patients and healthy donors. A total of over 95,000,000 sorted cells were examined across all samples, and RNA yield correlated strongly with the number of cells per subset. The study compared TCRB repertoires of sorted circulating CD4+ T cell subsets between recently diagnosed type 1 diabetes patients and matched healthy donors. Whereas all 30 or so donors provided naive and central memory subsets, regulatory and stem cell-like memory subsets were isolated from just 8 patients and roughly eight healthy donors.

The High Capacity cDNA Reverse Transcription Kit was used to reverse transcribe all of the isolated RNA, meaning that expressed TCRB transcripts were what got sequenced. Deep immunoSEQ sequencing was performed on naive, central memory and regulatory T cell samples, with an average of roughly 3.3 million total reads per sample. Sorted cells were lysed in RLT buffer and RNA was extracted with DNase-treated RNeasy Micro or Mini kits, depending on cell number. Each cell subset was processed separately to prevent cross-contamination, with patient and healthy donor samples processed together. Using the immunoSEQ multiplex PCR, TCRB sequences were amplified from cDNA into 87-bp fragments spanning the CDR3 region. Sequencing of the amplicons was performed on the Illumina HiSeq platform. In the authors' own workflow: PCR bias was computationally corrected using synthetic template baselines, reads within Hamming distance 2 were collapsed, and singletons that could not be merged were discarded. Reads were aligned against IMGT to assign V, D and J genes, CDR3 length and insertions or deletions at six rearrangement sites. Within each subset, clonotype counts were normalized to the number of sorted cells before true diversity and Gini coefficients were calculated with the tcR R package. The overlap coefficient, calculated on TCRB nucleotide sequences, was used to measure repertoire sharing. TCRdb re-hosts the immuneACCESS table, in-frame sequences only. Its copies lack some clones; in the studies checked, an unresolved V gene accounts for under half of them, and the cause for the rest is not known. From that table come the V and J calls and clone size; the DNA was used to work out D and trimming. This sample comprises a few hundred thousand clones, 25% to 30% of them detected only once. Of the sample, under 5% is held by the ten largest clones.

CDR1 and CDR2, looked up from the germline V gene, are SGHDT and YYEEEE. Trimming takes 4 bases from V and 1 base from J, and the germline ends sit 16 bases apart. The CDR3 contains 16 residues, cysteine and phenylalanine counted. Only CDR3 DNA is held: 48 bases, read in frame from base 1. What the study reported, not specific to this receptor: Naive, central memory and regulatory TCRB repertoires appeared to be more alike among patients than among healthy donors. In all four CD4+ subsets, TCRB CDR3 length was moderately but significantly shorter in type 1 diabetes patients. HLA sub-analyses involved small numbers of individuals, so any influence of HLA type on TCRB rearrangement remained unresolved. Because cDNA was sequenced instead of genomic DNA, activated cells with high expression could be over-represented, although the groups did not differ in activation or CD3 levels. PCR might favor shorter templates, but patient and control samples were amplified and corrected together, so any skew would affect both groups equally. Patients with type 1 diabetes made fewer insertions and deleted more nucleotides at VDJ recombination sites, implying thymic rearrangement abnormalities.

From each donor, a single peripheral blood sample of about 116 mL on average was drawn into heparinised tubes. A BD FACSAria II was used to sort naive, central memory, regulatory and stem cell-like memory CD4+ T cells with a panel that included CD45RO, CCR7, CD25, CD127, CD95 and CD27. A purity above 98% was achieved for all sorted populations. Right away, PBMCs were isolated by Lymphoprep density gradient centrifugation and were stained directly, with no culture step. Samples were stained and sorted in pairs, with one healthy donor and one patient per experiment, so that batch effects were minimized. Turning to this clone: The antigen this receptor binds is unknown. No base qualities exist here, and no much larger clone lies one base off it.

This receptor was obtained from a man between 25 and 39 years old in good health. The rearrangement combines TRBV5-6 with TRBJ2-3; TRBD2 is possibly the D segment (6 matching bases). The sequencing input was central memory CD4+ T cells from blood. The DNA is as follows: TGTGCCAGCAGCCGACCGGGACTCCTAGGCACAGATACGCAGTATTTT. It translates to CASSRPGLLGTDTQYF.